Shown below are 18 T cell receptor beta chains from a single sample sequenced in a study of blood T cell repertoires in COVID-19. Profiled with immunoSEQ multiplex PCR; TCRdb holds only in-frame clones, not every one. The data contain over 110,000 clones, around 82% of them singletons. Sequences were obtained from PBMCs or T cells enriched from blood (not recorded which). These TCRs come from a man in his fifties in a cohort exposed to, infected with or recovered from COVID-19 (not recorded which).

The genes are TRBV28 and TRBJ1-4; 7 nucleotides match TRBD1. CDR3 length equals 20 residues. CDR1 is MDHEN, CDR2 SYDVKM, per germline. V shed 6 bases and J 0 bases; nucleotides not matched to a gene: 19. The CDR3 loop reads CASRWRQGVRIPPTNEKLFF. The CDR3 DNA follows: TGTGCCAGCAGGTGGAGGCAGGGGGTTCGGATACCTCCAACTAATGAAAAACTGTTTTTT.

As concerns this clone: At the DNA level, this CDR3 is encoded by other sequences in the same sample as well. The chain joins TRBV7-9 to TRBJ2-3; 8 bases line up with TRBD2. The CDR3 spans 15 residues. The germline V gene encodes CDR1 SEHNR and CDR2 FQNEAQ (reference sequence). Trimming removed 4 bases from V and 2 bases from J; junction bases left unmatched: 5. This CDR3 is CASSSGLADTDTQYF. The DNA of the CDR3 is TGTGCCAGCAGCTCCGGACTAGCAGACACAGATACGCAGTATTTT. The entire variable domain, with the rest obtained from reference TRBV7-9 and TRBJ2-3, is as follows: DTGVSQNPRHKITKRGQNVTFRCDPISEHNRLYWYRQTLGQGPEFLTYFQNEAQLEKSRLLSDRFSAERPKGSFSTLEIQRTEQGDSAMYLCASSSGLADTDTQYFGPGTRLTVL.

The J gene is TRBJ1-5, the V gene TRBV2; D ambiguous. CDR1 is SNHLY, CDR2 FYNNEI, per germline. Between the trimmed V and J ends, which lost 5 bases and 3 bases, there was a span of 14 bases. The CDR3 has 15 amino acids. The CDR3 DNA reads TGTGCCAGCAGTACGGACGGGAAAATCAATCAGCCCCAGCATTTT. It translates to CASSTDGKINQPQHF.

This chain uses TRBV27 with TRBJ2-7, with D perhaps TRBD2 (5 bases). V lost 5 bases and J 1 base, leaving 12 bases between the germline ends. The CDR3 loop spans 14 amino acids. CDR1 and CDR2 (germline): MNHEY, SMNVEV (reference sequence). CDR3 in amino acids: CASSHGGHSYEQYF. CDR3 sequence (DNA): TGTGCCAGCAGTCACGGCGGGCATTCCTACGAGCAGTACTTC.

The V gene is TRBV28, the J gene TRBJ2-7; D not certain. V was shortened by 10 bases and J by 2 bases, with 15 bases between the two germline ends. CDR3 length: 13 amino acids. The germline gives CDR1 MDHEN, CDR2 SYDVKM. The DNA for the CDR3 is TGTGCCACCTCAGGATCAGGTCCCTACGAGCAGTACTTC. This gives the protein CATSGSGPYEQYF.

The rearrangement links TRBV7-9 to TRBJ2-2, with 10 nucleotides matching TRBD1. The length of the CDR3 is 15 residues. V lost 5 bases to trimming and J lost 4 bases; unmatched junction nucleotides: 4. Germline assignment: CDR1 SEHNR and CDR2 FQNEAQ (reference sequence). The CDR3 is CASSPRTGGTGELFF. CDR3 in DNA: TGTGCCAGCAGCCCCCGGACAGGGGGCACCGGGGAGCTGTTTTTT.

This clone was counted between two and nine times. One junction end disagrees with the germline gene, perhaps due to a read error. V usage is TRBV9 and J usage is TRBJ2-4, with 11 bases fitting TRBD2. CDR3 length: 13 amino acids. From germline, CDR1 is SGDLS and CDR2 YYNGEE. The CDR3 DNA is TGTGCCAGCAGCCCTGGGACTAGCGGCACGGTGCACTTC. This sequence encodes CASSPGTSGTVHF. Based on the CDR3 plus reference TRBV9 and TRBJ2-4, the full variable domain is DSGVTQTPKHLITATGQRVTLRCSPRSGDLSVYWYQQSLDQGLQFLIQYYNGEERAKGNILERFSAQQFPDLHSELNLSSLELGDSALYFCASSPGTSGTVHFGAGTRLSVL.

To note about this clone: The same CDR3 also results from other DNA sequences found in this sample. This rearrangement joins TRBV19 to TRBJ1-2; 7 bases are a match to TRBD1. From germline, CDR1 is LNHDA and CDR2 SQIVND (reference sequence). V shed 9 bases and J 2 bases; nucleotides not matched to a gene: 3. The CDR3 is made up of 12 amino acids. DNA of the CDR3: TGTGCCAGCAGGACAGGAAACTATGGCTACACCTTC. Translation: CASRTGNYGYTF.

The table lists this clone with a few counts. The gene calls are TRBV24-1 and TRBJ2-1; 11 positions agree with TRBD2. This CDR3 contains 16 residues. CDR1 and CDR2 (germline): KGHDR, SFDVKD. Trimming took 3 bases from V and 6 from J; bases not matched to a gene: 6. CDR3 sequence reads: CATSDAGTSGFNEQFF. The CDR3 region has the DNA TGTGCCACCAGTGATGCCGGGACTAGCGGCTTCAATGAGCAGTTCTTC.

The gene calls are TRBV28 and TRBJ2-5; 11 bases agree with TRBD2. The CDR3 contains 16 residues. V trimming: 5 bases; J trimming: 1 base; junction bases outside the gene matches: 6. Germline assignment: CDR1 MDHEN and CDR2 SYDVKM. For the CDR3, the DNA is TGTGCCAGCAGTCGACTAGCGGGACCGATCCAAGAGACCCAGTACTTC. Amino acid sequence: CASSRLAGPIQETQYF.

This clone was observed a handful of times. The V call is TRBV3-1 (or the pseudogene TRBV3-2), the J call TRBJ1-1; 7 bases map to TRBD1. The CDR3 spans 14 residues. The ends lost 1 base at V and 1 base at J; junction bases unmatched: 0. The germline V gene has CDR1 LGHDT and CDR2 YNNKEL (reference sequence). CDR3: CASSQGQGNTEAFF. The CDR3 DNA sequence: TGTGCCAGCAGCCAAGGACAGGGGAACACTGAAGCTTTCTTT.

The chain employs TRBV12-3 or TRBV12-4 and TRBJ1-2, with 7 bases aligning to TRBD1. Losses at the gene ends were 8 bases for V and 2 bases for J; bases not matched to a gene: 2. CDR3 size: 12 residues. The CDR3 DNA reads TGTGCCAGCCAGGGGGGAAACTATGGCTACACCTTC. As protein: CASQGGNYGYTF.

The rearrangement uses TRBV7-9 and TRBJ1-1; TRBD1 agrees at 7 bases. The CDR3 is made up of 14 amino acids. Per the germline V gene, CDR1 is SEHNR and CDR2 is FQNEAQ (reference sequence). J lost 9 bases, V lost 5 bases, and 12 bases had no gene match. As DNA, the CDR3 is TGTGCCAGCAGCCCGAGCCTAAGGGGGCAGCAAGCTTTCTTT. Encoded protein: CASSPSLRGQQAFF. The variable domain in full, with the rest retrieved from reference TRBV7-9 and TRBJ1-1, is DTGVSQNPRHKITKRGQNVTFRCDPISEHNRLYWYRQTLGQGPEFLTYFQNEAQLEKSRLLSDRFSAERPKGSFSTLEIQRTEQGDSAMYLCASSPSLRGQQAFFGQGTRLTVV.

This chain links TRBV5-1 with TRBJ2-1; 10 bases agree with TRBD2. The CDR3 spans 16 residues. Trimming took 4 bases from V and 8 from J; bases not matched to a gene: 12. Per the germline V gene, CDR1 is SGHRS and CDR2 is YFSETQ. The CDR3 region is CASSTALAGEGYEQFF. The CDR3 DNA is TGCGCCAGCAGCACCGCCCTAGCGGGAGAAGGGTATGAGCAGTTCTTC. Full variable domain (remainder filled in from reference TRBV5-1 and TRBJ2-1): KAGVTQTPRYLIKTRGQQVTLSCSPISGHRSVSWYQQTPGQGLQFLFEYFSETQRNKGNFPGRFSGRQFSNSRSEMNVSTLELGDSALYLCASSTALAGEGYEQFFGPGTRLTVL.

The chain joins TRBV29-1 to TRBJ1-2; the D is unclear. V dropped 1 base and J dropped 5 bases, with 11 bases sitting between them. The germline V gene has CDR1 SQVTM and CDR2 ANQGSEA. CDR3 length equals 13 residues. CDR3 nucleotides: TGCAGCGTTGAAGCTCTGGCCTTTTATGGCTACACCTTC. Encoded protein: CSVEALAFYGYTF. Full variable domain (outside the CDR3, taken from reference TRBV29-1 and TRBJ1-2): SAVISQKPSRDICQRGTSLTIQCQVDSQVTMMFWYRQQPGQSLTLIATANQGSEATYESGFVIDKFPISRPNLTFSTLTVSNMSPEDSSIYLCSVEALAFYGYTFGSGTRLTVV.

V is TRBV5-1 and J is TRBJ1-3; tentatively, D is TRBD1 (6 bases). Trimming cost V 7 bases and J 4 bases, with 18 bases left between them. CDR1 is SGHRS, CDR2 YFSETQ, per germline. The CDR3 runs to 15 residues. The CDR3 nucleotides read TGCGCCAGCTCTCTGGACAGATTCGACGGAAACACCATATATTTT. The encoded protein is CASSLDRFDGNTIYF.

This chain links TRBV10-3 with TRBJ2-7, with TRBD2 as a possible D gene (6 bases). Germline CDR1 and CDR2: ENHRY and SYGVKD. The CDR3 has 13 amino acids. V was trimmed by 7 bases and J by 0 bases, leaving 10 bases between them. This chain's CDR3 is CAIMGGSSYEQYF. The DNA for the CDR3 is TGTGCCATCATGGGGGGAAGCTCCTACGAGCAGTACTTC.

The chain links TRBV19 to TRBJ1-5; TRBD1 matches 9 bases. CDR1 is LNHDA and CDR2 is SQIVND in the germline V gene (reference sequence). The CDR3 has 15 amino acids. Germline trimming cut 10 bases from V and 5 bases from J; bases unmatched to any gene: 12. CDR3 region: CATHDRGGFDQPQHF. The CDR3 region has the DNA TGTGCCACCCATGACAGGGGGGGGTTCGATCAGCCCCAGCATTTT.